This note documents a single T cell receptor beta chain sequence. This entry comes from a study of spatial heterogeneity in lung cancer. TCR cDNA molecules each carried a unique molecular identifier. TCRdb analysed the 5' RACE reads with MiXCR anew, one entry per CDR3 protein. This sample has roughly 80,000 distinct CDR3 sequences, with approximately 8.1% found just once. The germline gives CDR1 GTSNPN, CDR2 SVGIG (reference sequence). Trimming took off 0 bases at V and 5 bases at J, with 13 bases between the two ends. The CDR3 sequence is 14 residues long. Time point reported: sample taken at primary tumor resection. The donors comprised about 70 untreated early-stage non-small cell lung cancer patients.

The TCR was taken from a male donor with early-stage non-small cell lung cancer. The V call is TRBV30, the J call TRBJ2-5, with D possibly matching TRBD2 (5 bases). Sequencing was performed on PBMCs, taken at surgery. CDR3 sequence: CAWSVKVSGETQYF. DNA for the CDR3: TGTGCCTGGAGTGTAAAAGTTTCGGGGGAGACCCAGTACTTC. Combining the CDR3 with reference TRBV30 and TRBJ2-5 gives the whole variable domain SQTIHQWPATLVQPVGSPLSLECTVEGTSNPNLYWYRQAAGRGLQLLFYSVGIGQISSEVPQNLSASRPQDRQFILSSKKLLLSDSGFYLCAWSVKVSGETQYFGPGTRLLVL.